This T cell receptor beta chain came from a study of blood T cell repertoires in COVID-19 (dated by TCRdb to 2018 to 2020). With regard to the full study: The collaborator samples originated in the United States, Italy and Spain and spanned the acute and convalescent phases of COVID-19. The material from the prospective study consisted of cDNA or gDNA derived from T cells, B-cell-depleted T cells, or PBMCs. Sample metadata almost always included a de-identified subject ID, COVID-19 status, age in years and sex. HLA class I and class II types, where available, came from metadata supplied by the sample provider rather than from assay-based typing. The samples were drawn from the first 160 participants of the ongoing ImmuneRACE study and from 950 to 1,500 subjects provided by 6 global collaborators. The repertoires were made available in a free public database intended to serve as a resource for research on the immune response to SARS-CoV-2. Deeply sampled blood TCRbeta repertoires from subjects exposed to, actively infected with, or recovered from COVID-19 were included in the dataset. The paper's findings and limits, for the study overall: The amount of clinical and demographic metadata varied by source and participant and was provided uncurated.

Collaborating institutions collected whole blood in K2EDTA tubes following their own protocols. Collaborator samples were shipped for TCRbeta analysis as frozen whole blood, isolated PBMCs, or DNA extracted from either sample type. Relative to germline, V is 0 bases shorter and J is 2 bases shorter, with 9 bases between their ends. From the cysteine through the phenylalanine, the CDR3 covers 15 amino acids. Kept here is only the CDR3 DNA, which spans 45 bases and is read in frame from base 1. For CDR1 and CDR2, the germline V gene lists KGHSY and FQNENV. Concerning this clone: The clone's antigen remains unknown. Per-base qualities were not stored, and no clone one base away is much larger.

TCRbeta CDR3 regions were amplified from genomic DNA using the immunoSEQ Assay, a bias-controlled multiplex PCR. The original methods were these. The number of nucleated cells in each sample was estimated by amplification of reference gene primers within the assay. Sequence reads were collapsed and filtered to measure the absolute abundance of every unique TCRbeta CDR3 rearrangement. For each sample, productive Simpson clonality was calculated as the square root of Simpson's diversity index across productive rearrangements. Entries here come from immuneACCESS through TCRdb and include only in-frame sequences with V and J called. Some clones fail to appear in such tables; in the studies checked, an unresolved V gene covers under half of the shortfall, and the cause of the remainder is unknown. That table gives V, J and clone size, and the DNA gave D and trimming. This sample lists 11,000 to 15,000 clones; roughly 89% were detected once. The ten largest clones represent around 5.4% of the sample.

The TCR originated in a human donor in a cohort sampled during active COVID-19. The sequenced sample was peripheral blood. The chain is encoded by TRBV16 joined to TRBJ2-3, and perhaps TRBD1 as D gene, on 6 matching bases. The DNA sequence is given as TGTGCCAGCAGCCAATCCAGGGGAAACACAGATACGCAGTATTTT. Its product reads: CASSQSRGNTDTQYF.